This note documents a single TCR beta chain sequence. The antigen is not known. CDR3 length equals 12 residues. Germline CDR1 and CDR2: MDHEN and SYDVKM. V dropped 6 bases and J dropped 5; count of bases not matched to a gene: 0. This sample stems from a study of OX40 agonist ivuxolimab in advanced cancers. Across the study: Ivuxolimab, which patients received intravenously every 2 weeks, was dosed at 0.01 to 10 mg/kg. 30% to 40% of patients had received prior checkpoint inhibitor therapy. Findings and caveats of the study: Researchers report that CD8+ T cells had, on average, more expanded clones than CD4+.

Profiling relied on immunoSEQ multiplex PCR, and the TCRdb table lists in-frame clones only, not all of them. The table records around 41,000 clones, 75% to 90% of them present only once. V and J are TRBV28 and TRBJ2-7, with 11 bases that match TRBD2. This clonotype originated in an adult with an advanced solid tumor such as melanoma, head and neck, liver or kidney cancer. The sequencing here drew on CD4+ or CD8+ T cells sorted from blood, taken in a trial of the OX40 agonist ivuxolimab. The CDR3 sequence: CASRGLADEQYF. The CDR3 bases are TGTGCCAGCAGGGGACTAGCGGACGAGCAGTACTTC.